The entry that follows covers one T cell receptor (beta chain) sequence. Assay: immunoSEQ multiplex PCR; the TCRdb copy retains only in-frame clones and omits some. Among 20,000 or so clones listed, about 85% were seen once. The CDR3 is made up of 13 amino acids. Germline CDR1 reads MNHEY; CDR2 reads SMNVEV (reference sequence). Deletions cut 1 base from V and 4 bases from J, with 7 bases between. This record comes from a study of PD-1 blockade in classical Hodgkin lymphoma. Documented time point: cycle 4 day 1 (C4D1), after more than five weeks of nivolumab. Autologous stem cell transplantation was followed by relapse in every patient, and brentuximab vedotin exposure varied. Thawed PBMCs supplied CD8+ T cells via magnetic negative selection.

This sequence joins TRBV27 and TRBJ1-1; D not certain. The origin of this receptor is a human donor with classical Hodgkin lymphoma. The input for sequencing was CD8+ T cells from blood, taken before the fourth cycle of nivolumab. The DNA for the CDR3 is TGTGCCAGCAGTTTATTAGCGGGCACTGAAGCTTTCTTT. The encoded protein is CASSLLAGTEAFF.